This T cell receptor beta chain was observed in a study of blood T cell repertoires in COVID-19. CDR3 size: 14 residues. CDR1 is SGHNT and CDR2 is YYREEE in the germline V gene (reference sequence). Germline trimming cut 2 bases from V and 7 bases from J; bases unmatched to any gene: 7. TCRdb's copy holds only in-frame clones and misses some; the assay was immunoSEQ multiplex PCR. The sample consists of 120,000 to 150,000 clones, 80% to 90% of them appearing once. The sample taken for sequencing was peripheral blood. The chain employs TRBV5-4 and TRBJ2-7, with 9 bases aligning to TRBD1. The TCR originated in a man aged 18 to 35 with COVID-19, enrolled during active disease. The CDR3 DNA sequence: TGTGCCAGCAGCTTTGGGACAGGGACCGAAGAGCAGTACTTC. Translation gives CASSFGTGTEEQYF.